This T cell receptor (beta chain) was documented in a study of T cells in localized non-small cell lung cancer. General study results and limits: The tumor had only one region sequenced, so heterogeneity remains possible. Elevated circulating T cell density in blood was associated with longer overall survival. Out of the top 100 tumor clones, a median about 50 were seen in adjacent lung. Compared with tumor, uninvolved adjacent lung displayed greater T cell clonality, ranking highest overall.

In the case of this clone: What it binds is not known.

Only in-frame clones appear in the TCRdb table, and some are missing; sequencing was by immunoSEQ multiplex PCR. Among fewer than 12,000 clones listed, 60% to 75% were seen once. From germline, CDR1 is LNHNV and CDR2 YYDKDF (reference sequence). The V segment lost 0 bases and the J segment 0 bases; nucleotides outside the gene matches: 4. The CDR3 sequence is 17 residues long. The receptor was isolated from a male donor at least 60 years old with stage I lung adenocarcinoma. The sample was peripheral blood, taken before any cancer treatment. V and J are TRBV15 and TRBJ2-7; TRBD2 matches 11 bases. In DNA, the CDR3 is TGTGCCACCAGCAGAGAACTAGCGGGGGTACTCTCCTACGAGCAGTACTTC. This sequence encodes CATSRELAGVLSYEQYF.